The clone carrying this T cell receptor beta chain was found a few times. The data stem from a study of blood T cell repertoires in COVID-19. Study as a whole: Specimens from acute and convalescent COVID-19 originated in the United States, Italy and Spain. PBMCs, B-cell-depleted T cells, or T cells provided the cDNA or gDNA that made up the material.

Germline loops: CDR1 SGHTA, CDR2 FQGTGA. CDR3 length equals 14 residues. Trimming took off 0 bases at V and 0 bases at J, with 3 bases between the two ends. Authors' processing steps: Scientists estimated how many nucleated cells there were by amplifying reference gene primers. Assay used: immunoSEQ multiplex PCR; TCRdb lists only in-frame clones, some missing. The V and J calls and clone size come from that table; D and trimming were worked out from the DNA. The top ten hold 5% to 7% of the sample, which has about 330,000 clones, around 92% seen once. This sequence originates from a man younger than 35 who had recovered from COVID-19. The J gene is TRBJ1-3, the V gene TRBV7-3, with unresolved D. Sequencing used peripheral blood. The CDR3, as DNA: TGTGCCAGCAGCTTAACTAGCTCTGGAAACACCATATATTTT. It yields the protein CASSLTSSGNTIYF.